Listed here are 24 T cell receptor beta chains from one sample, sequenced in a study of T-cell memory formation after mild COVID-19. A single record per CDR3 protein comes from TCRdb applying MiXCR to the 5' RACE reads. The sample includes about half a million distinct CDR3 sequences, roughly 18% of them seen just once. The sequencing sample was made of PBMCs or a T cell subset sorted from them (not recorded which). The receptors here all came from an adult woman who had mild COVID-19 (a few samples of this study predate the infection). Cell type and time point are not known.

This clonotype has a handful of counts. The chain employs TRBV6-2 or TRBV6-3 and TRBJ2-1; TRBD1 or TRBD2 may be the D gene (5 bases each). The V gene lost 7 bases and the J gene lost 8 bases, with 18 bases spanning the gap. Germline values: CDR1 MNHEY, CDR2 SVGEGT. The CDR3 runs to 14 residues. As DNA, the CDR3 is TGTGCCAGCACCCTCCGGGACCTAATTTATGAGCAGTTCTTC. Translating gives CASTLRDLIYEQFF.

This chain connects TRBV4-2 to TRBJ1-5; D gene ambiguous. Germline lookup yields CDR1 LGHNA and CDR2 YNFKEQ. The CDR3 is 15 amino acids. V dropped 5 bases and J dropped 4 bases, with 15 bases sitting between them. Written as DNA, the CDR3 is TGTGCCAGCAGCTTTGGTGGAACCGGGAATCAGCCCCAGCATTTT. Translating gives CASSFGGTGNQPQHF.

This clonotype showed up just a few times. V and J are TRBV5-1 and TRBJ2-3; D is undetermined. Deletions cut 2 bases from V and 4 bases from J, with 14 bases between. In germline, CDR1 is SGHRS, CDR2 YFSETQ. The CDR3 extends over 15 amino acids. The CDR3 bases are TGCGCCAGCAGCTTTTGGGCAGGCCAGCCAGATACGCAGTATTTT. Translating gives CASSFWAGQPDTQYF.

This clonotype was recorded many times. V gene TRBV4-3 combines with J gene TRBJ2-2; possible D gene TRBD1, 5 bases. V was pared by 0 bases and J by 6 bases, with 20 bases between. Germline V gene data show CDR1 as LGHNA and CDR2 as YSLEER. CDR3 length: 18 amino acids. The CDR3 reads CASSQDRSPGHGAGELFF. The CDR3 region has the DNA TGCGCCAGCAGCCAAGATCGAAGCCCCGGACATGGCGCCGGGGAGCTGTTTTTT.

Ten or more counts support this clonotype. V is TRBV5-1 and J is TRBJ1-2; 8 bases agree with TRBD1. CDR3 length: 14 amino acids. V dropped 3 bases and J dropped 5; count of bases not matched to a gene: 6. The germline gives CDR1 SGHRS, CDR2 YFSETQ. This chain's CDR3 is CASSSTDRGYGYTF. The CDR3 coding sequence is TGCGCCAGCAGCTCGACCGACAGGGGTTATGGCTACACCTTC.

The V gene is TRBV29-1, the J gene TRBJ2-2, with TRBD1 identical over 9 bases. J was trimmed by 6 bases and V by 5 bases; bases with no gene match: 10. The CDR3 spans 15 residues. CDR1 is SQVTM, CDR2 ANQGSEA, per germline. The CDR3 region has the DNA TGCAGCGTTCTTTGGGACAGGGAAACATCCGGGGAGCTGTTTTTT. Residues: CSVLWDRETSGELFF.

This clonotype was found a few times. This chain links TRBV18 with TRBJ2-3, with D perhaps TRBD2 (7 bases). V lost 1 base and J lost 6, with 17 bases in between. CDR1 KGHSH and CDR2 LQKENI come from the germline V gene. The CDR3 sequence is 16 residues long. The CDR3 reads CASSPLDRGGSDTQYF. CDR3 DNA: TGTGCCAGCTCACCACTGGATCGCGGGGGCTCCGATACGCAGTATTTT.

This clonotype was picked up a small number of times. The CDR3 loop is CASSLSPVYEQYF. For the CDR3, the DNA is TGTGCCAGCAGCTTAAGTCCAGTATACGAGCAGTACTTC. The gene calls are TRBV7-3 and TRBJ2-7, with D unclear. This CDR3 has 13 residues. Trimming took 1 base from V and 4 from J, leaving 8 bases between them. Germline V gives CDR1 SGHTA, CDR2 FQGTGA.

This clonotype has only a few counts. The genes are TRBV6-5 and TRBJ2-7; possibly TRBD1 or TRBD2 for D (5 bases each). Trimming cost V 6 bases and J 5 bases, with 20 bases left between them. The CDR3 spans 15 residues. Germline CDR1 MNHEY, CDR2 SVGAGI. In DNA form, the CDR3 reads TGTGCCAGCAGATCCCCGGACGGGGCGTTGAACGAGCAGTACTTC. It encodes CASRSPDGALNEQYF.

This clonotype has only a few counts. CDR3 nucleotides: TGTGCCAGCAGCCCAGGGACAGCCGGAATGAACACTGAAGCTTTCTTT. It codes for CASSPGTAGMNTEAFF. This rearrangement joins TRBV7-3 to TRBJ1-1; 7 nucleotides line up with TRBD1. Germline V gene data show CDR1 as SGHTA and CDR2 as FQGTGA. Losses at the gene ends were 5 bases for V and 0 bases for J; bases not matched to a gene: 9. The CDR3 is made up of 16 amino acids.

The chain links TRBV10-3 to TRBJ1-2, with D perhaps matching TRBD1 (5 bases). Between the trimmed V and J ends, which lost 6 bases and 4 bases, there was a span of 15 bases. This CDR3 has 14 residues. Germline V gene lookup returns CDR1 ENHRY and CDR2 SYGVKD. The chain's CDR3 is CAISMEGLGYGYTF. Written as DNA, the CDR3 is TGTGCCATCAGCATGGAGGGACTGGGCTATGGCTACACCTTC.

This clonotype was counted between two and nine times. The chain uses TRBV20-1 and TRBJ2-3, with 8 bases matching TRBD2. This CDR3 is 15 amino acids long. Germline V lookup: CDR1 DFQATT, CDR2 SNEGSKA (reference sequence). With V trimmed by 4 bases and J by 2 bases, 8 bases remained unmatched. CDR3 nucleotides: TGCAGTGCTACTCTACAGCGGGGGAACACAGATACGCAGTATTTT. It encodes CSATLQRGNTDTQYF.

V usage is TRBV20-1 and J usage is TRBJ2-7; 7 nucleotides line up with TRBD2. The CDR3 consists of 13 residues. The V gene's germline CDR1 is DFQATT and CDR2 SNEGSKA (reference sequence). J was trimmed by 3 bases and V by 1 base; bases with no gene match: 3. In DNA form, the CDR3 reads TGCAGTGCTAGAGGCGGGAGACACTACGAGCAGTACTTC. This sequence encodes CSARGGRHYEQYF.

The chain has TRBV12-3 or TRBV12-4 and TRBJ2-2, with a weak D call TRBD2 (6 bases). Trimming removed 6 bases from V and 7 bases from J, with 24 bases in between. The CDR3 covers 17 residues. The CDR3 sequence: CASRHTILTSIGGELFF. DNA of the CDR3: TGTGCCAGCAGACACACTATCCTGACTAGTATCGGCGGGGAGCTGTTTTTT.

This clonotype was counted only a few times. The gene calls are TRBV6-1 and TRBJ2-1; 8 bases align to TRBD1. The CDR3 extends over 15 amino acids. The V gene end was trimmed by 7 bases and the J gene end by 3 bases; junction bases not matched to a gene: 8. Germline V CDR1 and CDR2: MNHNS, SASEGT. In DNA, the CDR3 is TGTGCCAGCATGCGGAGAGACAGGGGCTACAATGAGCAGTTCTTC. It encodes CASMRRDRGYNEQFF.

The rearrangement links TRBV11-2 to TRBJ2-6; D is unclear. The CDR3 is 19 residues long. Trimming pared 4 bases from V and 0 bases from J, leaving 19 bases between. From germline, CDR1 is SGHAT and CDR2 FQNNGV. The CDR3 is CASSSVPISLSSGANVLTF. CDR3 DNA: TGTGCCAGCAGCTCCGTGCCGATTTCCCTAAGCTCTGGGGCCAACGTCCTGACTTTC.

This chain joins TRBV9 and TRBJ2-1; 14 bases map to TRBD2. V shed 0 bases, J shed 9 bases, and the junction held 11 bases outside the gene matches. Per germline, CDR1 SGDLS and CDR2 YYNGEE. The CDR3 has 18 amino acids. CDR3 in amino acids: CASSVGIGGGLAGVEQFF. In DNA, the CDR3 is TGTGCCAGCAGCGTAGGGATCGGTGGGGGACTAGCGGGAGTTGAGCAGTTCTTC.

This clonotype has just a few counts. This rearrangement joins TRBV7-9 to TRBJ2-3; D may be TRBD2 (6 bases). Trimming removed 2 bases from V and 2 bases from J, with 14 bases in between. CDR1 is SEHNR and CDR2 is FQNEAQ in the germline V gene (reference sequence). This CDR3 has 16 amino acids. The CDR3 DNA reads TGTGCCAGCAGCTTAAATAGCGGTCGCGCCACAGATACGCAGTATTTT. It translates to CASSLNSGRATDTQYF.

This clonotype was picked up a small number of times. The chain uses TRBV12-3 or TRBV12-4 and TRBJ1-1, with D possibly TRBD1 on 5 matching bases. V was trimmed by 5 bases and J by 9 bases, leaving 10 bases between them. This CDR3 is 11 amino acids long. The CDR3 spells CASSPGIKAFF. CDR3 nucleotide sequence: TGTGCCAGCAGTCCAGGGATAAAAGCTTTCTTT.

This clonotype turned up a few times. V gene TRBV20-1 combines with J gene TRBJ2-2; D unresolved. The CDR3 length is 15 residues. Looked up from germline, CDR1 is DFQATT and CDR2 is SNEGSKA (reference sequence). Trimming pared 6 bases from V and 0 bases from J, leaving 14 bases between. CDR3 nucleotide sequence: TGCAGTGCCCGGGCCCTAAACTCGAACACCGGGGAGCTGTTTTTT. This gives the protein CSARALNSNTGELFF.

This clonotype was observed a few times. The chain carries TRBV9 and TRBJ2-5; D gene uncertain. The V and J ends lost 0 bases and 5 bases respectively, with 11 bases between them. CDR1 SGDLS and CDR2 YYNGEE come from the germline V gene. The CDR3 contains 14 residues. The CDR3: CASSVGQYGETQYF. CDR3 bases: TGTGCCAGCAGCGTAGGGCAGTATGGGGAGACCCAGTACTTC.

There are a few counts of this clonotype. This sequence joins TRBV15 and TRBJ2-7; TRBD1 matches at 11 bases. The germline gives CDR1 LNHNV, CDR2 YYDKDF (reference sequence). The CDR3 length is 20 residues. The V gene end was trimmed by 3 bases and the J gene end by 2 bases; junction bases not matched to a gene: 18. The CDR3: CATSRSMDRGRTSATYEQYF. The CDR3 coding sequence is TGTGCCACCAGCAGGTCCATGGACAGGGGGCGGACTAGCGCTACCTACGAGCAGTACTTC.

This clonotype was observed once. The chain carries TRBV20-1 and TRBJ1-6; 7 bases are a match to TRBD1. This CDR3 comprises 15 residues. The junction had 3 bases not matched to a gene; V was cut back by 0 bases and J by 4 bases. Germline CDR1 and CDR2: DFQATT and SNEGSKA (reference sequence). Written as DNA, the CDR3 is TGCAGTGCTAGAGATACGGGACAGTATAATTCACCCCTCCACTTT. Translating gives CSARDTGQYNSPLHF.

The sample holds a few counts of this clonotype. This rearrangement joins TRBV6-5 to TRBJ1-1, with a tentative D call TRBD1 (5 bases). The CDR3 is made up of 14 amino acids. Trimming took off 6 bases at V and 5 bases at J, with 16 bases between the two ends. Germline V gene lookup returns CDR1 MNHEY and CDR2 SVGAGI. CDR3 in DNA: TGTGCCAGCAGCCCTACCGGGGGTCGGACTGAAGCTTTCTTT. It translates to CASSPTGGRTEAFF.